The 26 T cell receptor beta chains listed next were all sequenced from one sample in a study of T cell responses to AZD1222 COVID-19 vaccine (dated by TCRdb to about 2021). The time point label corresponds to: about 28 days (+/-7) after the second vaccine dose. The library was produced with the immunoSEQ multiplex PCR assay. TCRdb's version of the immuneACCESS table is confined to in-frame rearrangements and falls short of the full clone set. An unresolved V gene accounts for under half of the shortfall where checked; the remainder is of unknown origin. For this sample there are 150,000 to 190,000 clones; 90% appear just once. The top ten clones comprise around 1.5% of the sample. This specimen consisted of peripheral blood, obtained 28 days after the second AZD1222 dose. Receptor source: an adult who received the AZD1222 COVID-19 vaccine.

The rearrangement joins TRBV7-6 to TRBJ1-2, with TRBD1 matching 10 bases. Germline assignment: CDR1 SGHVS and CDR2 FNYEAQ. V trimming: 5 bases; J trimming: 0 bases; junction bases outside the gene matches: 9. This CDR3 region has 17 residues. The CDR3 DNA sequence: TGTGCCAGCAGCCCCCGGACAGGGGGAAAGTCTAACTATGGCTACACCTTC. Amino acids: CASSPRTGGKSNYGYTF. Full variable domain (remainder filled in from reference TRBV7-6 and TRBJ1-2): GAGVSQSPRYKVTKRGQDVALRCDPISGHVSLYWYRQALGQGPEFLTYFNYEAQQDKSGLPNDRFSAERPEGSISTLTIQRTEQRDSAMYRCASSPRTGGKSNYGYTFGSGTRLTVV.

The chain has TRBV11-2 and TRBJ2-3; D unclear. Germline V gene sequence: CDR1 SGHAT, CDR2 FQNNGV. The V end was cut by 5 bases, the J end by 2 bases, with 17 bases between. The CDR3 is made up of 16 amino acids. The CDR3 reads CASSATALSYTDTQYF. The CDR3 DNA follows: TGTGCCAGCAGCGCCACAGCACTTTCTTACACAGATACGCAGTATTTT.

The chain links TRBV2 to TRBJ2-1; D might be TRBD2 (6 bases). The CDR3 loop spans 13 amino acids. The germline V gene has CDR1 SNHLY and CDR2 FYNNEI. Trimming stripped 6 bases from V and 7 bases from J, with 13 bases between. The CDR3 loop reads CASRGDSWNEQFF. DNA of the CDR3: TGTGCCAGCAGGGGGGACTCGTGGAATGAGCAGTTCTTC.

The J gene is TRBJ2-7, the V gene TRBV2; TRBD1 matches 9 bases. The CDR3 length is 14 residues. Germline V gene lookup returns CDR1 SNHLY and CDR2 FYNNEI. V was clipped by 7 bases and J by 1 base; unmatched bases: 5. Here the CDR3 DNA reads TGTGCCAGCACAGGACAGGGGACATCCTACGAGCAGTACTTC. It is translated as CASTGQGTSYEQYF.

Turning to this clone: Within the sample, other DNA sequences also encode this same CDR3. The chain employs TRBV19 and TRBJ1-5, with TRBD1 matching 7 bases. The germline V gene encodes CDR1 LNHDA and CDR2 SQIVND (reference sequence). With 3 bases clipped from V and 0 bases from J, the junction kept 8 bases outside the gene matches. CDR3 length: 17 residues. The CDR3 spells CASSIRDRKNSNQPQHF. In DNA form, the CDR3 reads TGTGCCAGTAGTATCAGGGACAGAAAAAATAGCAATCAGCCCCAGCATTTT.

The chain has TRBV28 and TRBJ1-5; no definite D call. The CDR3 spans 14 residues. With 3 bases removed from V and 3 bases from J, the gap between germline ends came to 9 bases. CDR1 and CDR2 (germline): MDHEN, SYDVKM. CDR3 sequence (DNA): TGTGCCAGCAGTTTCTCCGGGGTCAATCAGCCCCAGCATTTT. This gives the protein CASSFSGVNQPQHF.

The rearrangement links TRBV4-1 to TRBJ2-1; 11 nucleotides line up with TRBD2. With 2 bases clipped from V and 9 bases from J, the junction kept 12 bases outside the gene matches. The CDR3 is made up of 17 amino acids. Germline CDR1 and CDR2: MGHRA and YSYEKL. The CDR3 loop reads CASSQSLAGGPLGEQFF. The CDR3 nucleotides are TGCGCCAGCAGCCAATCTTTAGCGGGAGGGCCTTTGGGTGAGCAGTTCTTC.

The CDR3 nucleotides read TGTGCCAGCAGTGAGGGACTAGCGGGACACAATGAGCAGTTCTTC. Protein sequence: CASSEGLAGHNEQFF. This chain uses TRBV6-4 with TRBJ2-1; 13 nucleotides align to TRBD2. V was pared by 3 bases and J by 5 bases, with 1 base of the junction left unmatched. The CDR3 has 15 residues. Germline V gene sequence: CDR1 MRHNA, CDR2 SNTAGT.

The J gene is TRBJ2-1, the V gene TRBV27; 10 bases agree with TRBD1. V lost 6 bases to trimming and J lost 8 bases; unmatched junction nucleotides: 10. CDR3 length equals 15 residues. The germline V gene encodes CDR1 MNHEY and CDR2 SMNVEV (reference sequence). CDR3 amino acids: CASSPGTGADYEQFF. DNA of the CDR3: TGTGCCAGCAGCCCCGGGACAGGGGCTGATTATGAGCAGTTCTTC.

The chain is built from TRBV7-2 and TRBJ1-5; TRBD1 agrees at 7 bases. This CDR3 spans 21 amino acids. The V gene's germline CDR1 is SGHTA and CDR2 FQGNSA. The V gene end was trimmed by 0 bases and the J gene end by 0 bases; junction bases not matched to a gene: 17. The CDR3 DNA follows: TGTGCCAGCAGCTTAGCGGGTACAGGTATGGGACAGAGGATTAGCAATCAGCCCCAGCATTTT. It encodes CASSLAGTGMGQRISNQPQHF.

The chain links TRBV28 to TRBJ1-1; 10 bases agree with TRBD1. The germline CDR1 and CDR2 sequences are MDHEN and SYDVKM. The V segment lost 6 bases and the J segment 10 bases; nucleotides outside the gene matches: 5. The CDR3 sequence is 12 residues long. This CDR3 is CASRTGGFGAFF. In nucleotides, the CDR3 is TGTGCCAGCAGGACAGGGGGCTTCGGAGCTTTCTTT.

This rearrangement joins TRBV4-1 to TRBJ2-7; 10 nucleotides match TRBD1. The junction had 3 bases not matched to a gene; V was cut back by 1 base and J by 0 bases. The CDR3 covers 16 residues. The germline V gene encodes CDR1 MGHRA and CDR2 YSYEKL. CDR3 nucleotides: TGCGCCAGCAGCCAAGCCCGGGACAGGGGCTCCTACGAGCAGTACTTC. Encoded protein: CASSQARDRGSYEQYF.

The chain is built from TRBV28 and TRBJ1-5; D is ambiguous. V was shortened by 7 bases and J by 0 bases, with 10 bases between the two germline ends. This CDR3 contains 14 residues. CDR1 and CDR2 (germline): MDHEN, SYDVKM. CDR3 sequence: CASTIELSNQPQHF. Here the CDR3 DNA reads TGTGCCAGCACCATCGAACTTAGCAATCAGCCCCAGCATTTT. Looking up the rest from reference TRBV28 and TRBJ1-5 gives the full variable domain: DVKVTQSSRYLVKRTGEKVFLECVQDMDHENMFWYRQDPGLGLRLIYFSYDVKMKEKGDIPEGYSVSREKKERFSLILESASTNQTSMYLCASTIELSNQPQHFGDGTRLSIL.

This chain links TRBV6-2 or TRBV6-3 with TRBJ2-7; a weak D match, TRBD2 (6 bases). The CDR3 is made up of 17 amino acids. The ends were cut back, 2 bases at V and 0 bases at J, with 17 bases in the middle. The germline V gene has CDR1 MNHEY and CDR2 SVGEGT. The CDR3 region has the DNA TGTGCCAGCAGTTACCGGAATTTAGGGACTGACTCCTACGAGCAGTACTTC. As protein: CASSYRNLGTDSYEQYF.

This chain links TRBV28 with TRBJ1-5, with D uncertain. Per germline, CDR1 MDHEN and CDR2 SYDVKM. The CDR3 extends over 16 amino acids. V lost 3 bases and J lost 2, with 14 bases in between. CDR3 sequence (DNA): TGTGCCAGCAGTTTCGGGCGTATTCGGGGCAATCAGCCCCAGCATTTT. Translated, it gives CASSFGRIRGNQPQHF.

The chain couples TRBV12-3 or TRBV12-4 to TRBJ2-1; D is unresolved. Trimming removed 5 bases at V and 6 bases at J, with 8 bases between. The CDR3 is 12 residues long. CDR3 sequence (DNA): TGTGCCAGCAGTCCACATCGCAATGAGCAGTTCTTC. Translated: CASSPHRNEQFF.

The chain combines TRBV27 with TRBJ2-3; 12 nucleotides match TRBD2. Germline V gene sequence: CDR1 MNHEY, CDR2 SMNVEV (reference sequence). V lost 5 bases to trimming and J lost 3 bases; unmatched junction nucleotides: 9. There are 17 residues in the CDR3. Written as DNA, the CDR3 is TGTGCCAGCAGTCTCCGCGGGACTAGCGGGCGAACAGATACGCAGTATTTT. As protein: CASSLRGTSGRTDTQYF.

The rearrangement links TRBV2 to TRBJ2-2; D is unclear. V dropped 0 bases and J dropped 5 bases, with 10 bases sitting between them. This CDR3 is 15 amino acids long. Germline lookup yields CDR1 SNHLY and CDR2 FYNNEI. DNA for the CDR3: TGTGCCAGCAGTGAAGCACGATTAGGGACCGGGGAGCTGTTTTTT. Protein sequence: CASSEARLGTGELFF.

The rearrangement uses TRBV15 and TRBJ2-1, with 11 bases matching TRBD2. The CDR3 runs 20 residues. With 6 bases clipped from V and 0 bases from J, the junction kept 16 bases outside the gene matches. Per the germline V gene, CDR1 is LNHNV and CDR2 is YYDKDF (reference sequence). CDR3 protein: CATRTDRVAGGISSYNEQFF. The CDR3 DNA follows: TGTGCCACCAGGACCGACAGAGTAGCGGGAGGGATAAGCTCCTACAATGAGCAGTTCTTC.

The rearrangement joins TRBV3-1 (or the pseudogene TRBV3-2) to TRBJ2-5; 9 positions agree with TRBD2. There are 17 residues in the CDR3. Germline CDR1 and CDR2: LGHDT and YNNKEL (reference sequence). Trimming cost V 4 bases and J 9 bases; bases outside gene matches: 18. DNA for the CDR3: TGTGCCAGCAGCCTTACTTCTGTAGCGGGAGCGGCCGGGTCCCAGTACTTC. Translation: CASSLTSVAGAAGSQYF.

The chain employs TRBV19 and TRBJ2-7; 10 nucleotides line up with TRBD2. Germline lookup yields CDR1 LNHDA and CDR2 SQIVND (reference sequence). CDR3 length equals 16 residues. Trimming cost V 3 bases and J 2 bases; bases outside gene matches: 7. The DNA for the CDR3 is TGTGCCAGTAGTATGTCCCTGGGGACTAGCGCCTACGAGCAGTACTTC. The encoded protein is CASSMSLGTSAYEQYF.

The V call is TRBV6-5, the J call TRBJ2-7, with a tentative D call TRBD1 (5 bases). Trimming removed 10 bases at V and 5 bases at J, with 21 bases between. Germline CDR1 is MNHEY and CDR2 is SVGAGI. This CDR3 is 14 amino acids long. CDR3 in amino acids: CATLDSLKVHEQYF. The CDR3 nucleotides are TGTGCCACCTTAGACAGCCTGAAGGTCCACGAGCAGTACTTC.

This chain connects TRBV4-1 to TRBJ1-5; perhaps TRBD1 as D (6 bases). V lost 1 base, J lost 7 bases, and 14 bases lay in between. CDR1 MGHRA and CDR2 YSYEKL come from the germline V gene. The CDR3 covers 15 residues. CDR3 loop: CASSQAGDGRQPQHF. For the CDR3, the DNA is TGCGCCAGCAGCCAAGCAGGGGACGGGCGGCAGCCCCAGCATTTT.

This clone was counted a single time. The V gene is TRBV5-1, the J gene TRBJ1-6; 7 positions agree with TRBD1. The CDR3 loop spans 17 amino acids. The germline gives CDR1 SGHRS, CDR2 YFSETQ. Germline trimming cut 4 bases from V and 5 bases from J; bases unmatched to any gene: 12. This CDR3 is CASSPGGPGGNNSPLHF. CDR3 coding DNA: TGCGCCAGCAGCCCGGGGGGGCCAGGGGGAAATAATTCACCCCTCCACTTT.

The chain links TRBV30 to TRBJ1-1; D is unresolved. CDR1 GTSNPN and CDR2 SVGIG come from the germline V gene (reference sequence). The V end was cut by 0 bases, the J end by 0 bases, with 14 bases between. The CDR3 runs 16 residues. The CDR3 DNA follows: TGTGCCTGGAGTGTAGAGGAGAGGCGAGTGAACACTGAAGCTTTCTTT. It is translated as CAWSVEERRVNTEAFF.

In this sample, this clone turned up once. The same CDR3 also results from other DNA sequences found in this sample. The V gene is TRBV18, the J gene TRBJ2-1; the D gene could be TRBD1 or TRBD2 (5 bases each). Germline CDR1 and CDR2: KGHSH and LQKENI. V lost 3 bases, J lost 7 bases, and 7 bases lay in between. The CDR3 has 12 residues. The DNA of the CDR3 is TGTGCCAGCTCACCGGGGGTGAATGAGCAGTTCTTC. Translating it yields CASSPGVNEQFF.